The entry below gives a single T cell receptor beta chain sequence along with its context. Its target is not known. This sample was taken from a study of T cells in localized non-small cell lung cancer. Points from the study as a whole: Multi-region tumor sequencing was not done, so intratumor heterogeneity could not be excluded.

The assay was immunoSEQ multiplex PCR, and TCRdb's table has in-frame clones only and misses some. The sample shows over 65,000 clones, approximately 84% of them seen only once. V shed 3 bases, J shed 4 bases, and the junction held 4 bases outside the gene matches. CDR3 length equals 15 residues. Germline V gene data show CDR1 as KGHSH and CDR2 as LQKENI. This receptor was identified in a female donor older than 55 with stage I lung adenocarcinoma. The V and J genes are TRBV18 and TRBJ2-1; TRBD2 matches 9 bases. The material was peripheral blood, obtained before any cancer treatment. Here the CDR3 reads CASSPSTSGYNEQFF. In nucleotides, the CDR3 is TGTGCCAGCTCACCTTCGACTAGCGGTTACAATGAGCAGTTCTTC.